These T cell receptor beta chains were read from a single sample in a study of graft-versus-host responses after intestinal transplantation. Sequenced by immunoSEQ multiplex PCR; TCRdb stores in-frame clones only, minus some. The sample includes around 9,900 clones, 94% of them seen just once. Specimen: PBMCs, collected 8 days after intestinal transplant. These TCRs come from a human patient who received an intestinal transplant, so some T cells may come from the graft donor. The CDR3 runs from the conserved cysteine through the conserved F or W. Fields, in order: V gene, clone size, J gene, D gene, CDR3 DNA, CDR3 protein. A D gene is named only where the DNA matches it firmly. Size is omitted from some rows. Given values are once, few, many or a class for expanded clones.

v_call: TRBV5-1
clone_size: .
j_call: TRBJ2-5
d_call: .
cdr3_nt: TGCGCCAGCAGCTTAGGATGGGAAGAGACCCAGTACTTC
cdr3_aa: CASSLGWEETQYF

v_call: TRBV29-1
clone_size: .
j_call: TRBJ1-4
d_call: .
cdr3_nt: TGCAGCGCCGGTGAAAAACTGTTTTTT
cdr3_aa: CSAGEKLFF

v_call: TRBV27
clone_size: .
j_call: TRBJ1-1
d_call: .
cdr3_nt: TGTGCCAGCAGTTTATCTTGGGTTTTGAACACTGAAGCTTTCTTT
cdr3_aa: CASSLSWVLNTEAFF

v_call: TRBV10-3
clone_size: .
j_call: TRBJ2-3
d_call: TRBD2
cdr3_nt: TGTGCCATCAGTGAATTGGGCGGGAGAACGGGAACAGATACGCAGTATTTT
cdr3_aa: CAISELGGRTGTDTQYF

v_call: TRBV28
clone_size: .
j_call: TRBJ2-5
d_call: .
cdr3_nt: TGTGCCAGCAGTGTCGGACTCTTGGAAGAGACCCAGTACTTC
cdr3_aa: CASSVGLLEETQYF

v_call: TRBV10-3
clone_size: .
j_call: TRBJ2-7
d_call: TRBD2
cdr3_nt: TGTGCCATCATGGTGGACCCGGGGGGGATCCAGTACTTC
cdr3_aa: CAIMVDPGGIQYF

v_call: TRBV28
clone_size: .
j_call: TRBJ2-3
d_call: .
cdr3_nt: TGTGCCAGCAGTTTATCGAACAGAGCAGATACGCAGTATTTT
cdr3_aa: CASSLSNRADTQYF

v_call: TRBV27
clone_size: .
j_call: TRBJ2-3
d_call: .
cdr3_nt: TGTGCCAGCAGTTTCGGCGGGACCCTCACAGATACGCAGTATTTT
cdr3_aa: CASSFGGTLTDTQYF

v_call: TRBV7-8
clone_size: .
j_call: TRBJ1-4
d_call: .
cdr3_nt: TGTGCCAGCAGCCTAGGGTGGGGGGGCACTAATGAAAAACTGTTTTTT
cdr3_aa: CASSLGWGGTNEKLFF

v_call: TRBV28
clone_size: .
j_call: TRBJ2-3
d_call: .
cdr3_nt: TGTGCCAGCAGTTATTACGGGAGTCGCACAGATACGCAGTATTTT
cdr3_aa: CASSYYGSRTDTQYF

v_call: TRBV4-1
clone_size: .
j_call: TRBJ2-7
d_call: .
cdr3_nt: TGCGCCAGCAGCCCCTTGGGGAGCCTCGAGCAGTACTTC
cdr3_aa: CASSPLGSLEQYF

v_call: TRBV7-9
clone_size: once
j_call: TRBJ2-1
d_call: .
cdr3_nt: TGTGCCAGCAGCTTAGACAGTAACAATGAGCAGTTCTTC
cdr3_aa: CASSLDSNNEQFF

v_call: TRBV11-2
clone_size: .
j_call: TRBJ2-1
d_call: .
cdr3_nt: TGTGCCAGCAGCAGTATCATCTCCTACAATGAGCAGTTCTTC
cdr3_aa: CASSSIISYNEQFF

v_call: TRBV4-1
clone_size: .
j_call: TRBJ2-7
d_call: TRBD1
cdr3_nt: TGCGCCAGCAGCCAAGTTATCGGGACAGGGGGTCGTAGGCAGTACTTC
cdr3_aa: CASSQVIGTGGRRQYF